The 4 T cell receptor beta chains presented below share a single source sample, sequenced in a study of blood T cells in healthy people across ages. With a J-beta primer mix and a sample-barcoded 5' primer, a second PCR ran roughly 7 to 11 cycles. From the 5' RACE reads, TCRdb called clonotypes with MiXCR, one entry per CDR3 protein. Of approximately 730,000 distinct CDR3 sequences listed, about 55% are singletons. The sample taken for sequencing was blood. Every receptor here comes from a man older than 75 in good health.

The count of this clonotype is one. The rearrangement links TRBV7-2 to TRBJ2-3, with 7 bases that match TRBD1. The CDR3 contains 15 residues. Germline CDR1 is SGHTA and CDR2 is FQGNSA. The V and J ends lost 1 base and 4 bases, in that order; junction bases with no gene match: 5. CDR3 residues: CASSLVGTVPDTQYF. DNA for the CDR3: TGTGCCAGCAGCTTAGTGGGGACAGTTCCAGATACGCAGTATTTT.

To note about this clonotype: Sequence at one end of the junction differs from germline and may be a read error. The genes are TRBV11-1 and TRBJ2-1, with 7 positions matching TRBD2. CDR3 length: 18 amino acids. Germline V CDR1 and CDR2: SGHAT, FQDESV (reference sequence). Here the CDR3 DNA reads TGTGCCAGCAGCTTAGGCCGCGCCGTCAGCGGGGTCTACAAGGAGCAGTTCTTC. This gives the protein CASSLGRAVSGVYKEQFF.

The sample holds a few counts of this clonotype. The rearrangement links TRBV7-2 to TRBJ2-4, with 11 bases that match TRBD2. Judging by the DNA end, TRBJ2-7 fits better; the J call may be wrong. The germline CDR1 and CDR2 sequences are SGHTA and FQGNSA. This CDR3 comprises 15 residues. The CDR3 DNA sequence: TGTGCCATCAAAGGTCCGCTAGCGGGAGGTGGCGAGCAGTACTTC. Amino acids: CAIKGPLAGGGEQYF.

A few counts support this clonotype. This chain joins TRBV29-1 and TRBJ2-7; D is perhaps TRBD2 (7 bases). CDR1 is SQVTM, CDR2 ANQGSEA, per germline. Deletions cut 1 base from V and 2 bases from J, with 18 bases between. The CDR3 runs to 16 residues. The CDR3 sequence is CSVEGGGGQGTYEQYF. CDR3 bases: TGCAGCGTTGAAGGCGGGGGAGGGCAGGGGACCTACGAGCAGTACTTC.